This T cell receptor (beta chain) comes out of a study of T cell responses to AZD1222 COVID-19 vaccine. Comments on this clone: Its antigen is still unknown.

The protocol was immunoSEQ multiplex PCR, while the TCRdb copy is restricted to in-frame clones and leaves out a portion. The top ten clones hold 5.1% of a sample with 120,000 to 150,000 clones, about nine tenths of them seen once. Findings and limits, study-wide: Donors skewed white British and female; clonal diversity was possibly underestimated.

Specimen: peripheral blood, collected on day 0 of AZD1222 vaccination. The sequence came from an adult in good health.

The CDR3: CASSAGTSIDTQYF. The CDR3 nucleotides are TGTGCCAGCTCCGCCGGGACTAGTATAGATACGCAGTATTTT. The genes are TRBV2 and TRBJ2-3; 8 nucleotides agree with TRBD2. The V and J ends lost 8 bases and 5 bases, in that order; junction bases with no gene match: 9. In germline, CDR1 is SNHLY, CDR2 FYNNEI. This CDR3 comprises 14 residues.